Listed below are T cell receptor beta chains from one sample, sequenced in a study of control samples from healthy donors and cancer patients. Sequencing used immunoSEQ multiplex PCR; TCRdb keeps in-frame clones, though not all of them. The sample holds about 70,000 clones, about 87% seen once. The sequencing sample was made of blood. These receptors originate from a man aged 50 to 59 in good health. CDR3s leave out the opening cysteine and the closing phenylalanine or tryptophan.

V gene	J gene	CDR3 protein
TRBV19	TRBJ1-4	ASSRGRGSNEKLF
TRBV2	TRBJ2-1	ASSVFPRAEQF
TRBV30	TRBJ1-5	AWTGNRNQPQH
TRBV21-1	TRBJ2-1	ASSTCIYEQF
TRBV6-4	TRBJ2-1	ASSAHFGLGMRDEQF
TRBV2	TRBJ1-2	AIRDIYGYT
TRBV19	TRBJ2-3	ASSIPPGGGTDTQY
TRBV12-3/TRBV12-4	TRBJ1-2	ASSLRNYGYT
TRBV3-1/TRBV3-2	TRBJ1-2	ASSPGVLNYGYT
TRBV7-9	TRBJ2-1	ASRTSGSDNEQF
TRBV27	TRBJ2-7	ASRRARTYEQY
TRBV2	TRBJ1-4	ASILTGSNEKLF
TRBV19	TRBJ1-1	ASSISLNTEAF
TRBV28	TRBJ1-6	ASSLSDLGHNSPLH
TRBV11-3	TRBJ2-1	ASSSGLAGGYNEQF
TRBV7-3	TRBJ1-3	ASRKRDGILTGNTIY
TRBV9	TRBJ1-2	ASSVQGRSSYGYT
TRBV11-2	TRBJ2-3	ASSHRLAGSRDTQY
TRBV2	TRBJ2-7	ATRTASYEQY
TRBV24-1	TRBJ2-3	ATRFGTGHTDTQY
TRBV30	TRBJ1-6	AWSAGQYNSPLH
TRBV21-1	TRBJ2-7	ASSKGGDGTAGYEQY
TRBV19	TRBJ2-3	ASSIALAGNKY
TRBV11-2	TRBJ2-7	ASSPVGRSGAYEQY
TRBV6-6	TRBJ2-5	ASSYSRGLETQY
TRBV2	TRBJ1-1	ASSDGTGGAGNTEAF
TRBV5-4	TRBJ2-7	ASSRGTSGAYEQY
TRBV5-5	TRBJ2-7	ASSVGQGYYEQY
TRBV6-5	TRBJ1-2	ASSYERHPNYGYT
TRBV4-3	TRBJ1-2	ASSQMGAGEFYGYT
TRBV6-6	TRBJ1-2	ASRQARFYGYT
TRBV7-8	TRBJ2-7	ASSLGTGGSYEQY
TRBV24-1	TRBJ1-4	ATSDKYLRVAGEKLF
TRBV24-1	TRBJ2-3	ATSDLERDTDTQY
TRBV9	TRBJ1-5	ASTLTGGDNQPQH
TRBV28	TRBJ2-1	ASSPPMGQYNEQF
TRBV11-2	TRBJ1-2	ASSLEATGIYGYT
TRBV7-2	TRBJ2-1	ASSFLSSGRVNEQF
TRBV2	TRBJ2-5	ASSGGQGRGETQY
TRBV30	TRBJ2-2	AGTKRGRNTGELF
TRBV19	TRBJ2-2	ASRYRGPNGELF
TRBV15	TRBJ1-4	ATSRVDVPKLF
TRBV4-3	TRBJ1-1	ASSQARAREAF
TRBV11-2	TRBJ2-2	ASSPGSHTGELF
TRBV19	TRBJ2-7	ASSIIGFSYEQY
TRBV21-1	TRBJ1-2	ASSPGGGRNYGYT
TRBV19	TRBJ1-2	ASSTDRSSYYGYT
TRBV9	TRBJ1-4	ASNLGVDEKLF
TRBV6-1	TRBJ1-5	ASSDGIIGNQPQH
TRBV5-1	TRBJ2-1	ASSLVPSSGEQF
TRBV30	TRBJ2-7	AWSRGQNYEQY
TRBV4-3	TRBJ2-7	ASSQPRQGARCEQY
TRBV19	TRBJ2-3	ASSKSRTSTDTQY
TRBV7-2	TRBJ1-5	ASSYATGTGRLSNQPQH